The rows below give T cell receptor beta chains drawn from one sample of a study of shared clonotypes between healthy human individuals. Sequencing was performed with immunoSEQ multiplex PCR; in TCRdb, only in-frame clones are kept and a portion is missing. The sample carries about 2.3 million clones, approximately 93% recorded once. What was sequenced was naive CD4+ T cells from PBMCs. Receptors were obtained from a man between 18 and 29 years old in good health. Some clones in this sample may be carry-over from other donors' samples. CDR3s include the opening cysteine and the closing phenylalanine or tryptophan. The D gene is left open where the match is weak. Expanded clones are given a class, and other clones once, few, many or no size at all.

J: TRBJ1-1
size: few
D: .
V: TRBV7-9
DNA: TGTGCCAGCAGCTCACAGGGTTTAGAAGCTTTCTTT
CDR3: CASSSQGLEAFF

J: TRBJ2-1
size: .
D: TRBD2
V: TRBV27
DNA: TGTGCCAGCAGTTCAACGAGACTAGCGGAAGGCCATGAGCAGTTCTTC
CDR3: CASSSTRLAEGHEQFF

J: TRBJ2-7
size: .
D: .
V: TRBV5-1
DNA: TGCGCCAGCAACGATGGAGGGCTTTACGACGAGCAGTACTTC
CDR3: CASNDGGLYDEQYF

J: TRBJ1-3
size: .
D: .
V: TRBV11-2
DNA: TGTGCCAGCAGCTCGCGGGCAGGCCAACGGAAAGATTTT
CDR3: CASSSRAGQRKDF

J: TRBJ1-2
size: .
D: TRBD1
V: TRBV7-9
DNA: TGTGCCAGCAGCTTCGGGACAGCCGACATGGGCTACACCTTC
CDR3: CASSFGTADMGYTF

J: TRBJ2-1
size: .
D: .
V: TRBV2
DNA: TGTGCCAGCAGTGAACGAAGGGTTTCCTACAATGAGCAGTTCTTC
CDR3: CASSERRVSYNEQFF

J: TRBJ2-6
size: .
D: .
V: TRBV28
DNA: TGTGCCAGCAGAACTGACCCCTCGGGACATCTTGGGGCCAACGTCCTGACTTTC
CDR3: CASRTDPSGHLGANVLTF

J: TRBJ2-1
size: .
D: TRBD2
V: TRBV28
DNA: TGTGCCAGCAACTCCCGGGGGGAGGCTTCCTACAATGAGCAGTTCTTC
CDR3: CASNSRGEASYNEQFF

J: TRBJ2-1
size: .
D: .
V: TRBV20-1
DNA: TGCAGTGCTAGACGGTCCAATGAGCAGTTCTTC
CDR3: CSARRSNEQFF

J: TRBJ1-4
size: .
D: TRBD1
V: TRBV13
DNA: TGTGCCAGCAGCCAAGACAGGGGGCGAGGTGAAAAACTGTTTTTT
CDR3: CASSQDRGRGEKLFF

J: TRBJ2-7
size: .
D: .
V: TRBV6-1
DNA: TGTGCCAGCACCTCAAGGCCTTCGATTCTGGGGGAGCAGTACTTC
CDR3: CASTSRPSILGEQYF

J: TRBJ2-2
size: .
D: .
V: TRBV14
DNA: TGTGCCAGCAGCCAAGGGGCCCTTCCCGGGGAGCTGTTTTTT
CDR3: CASSQGALPGELFF

J: TRBJ2-4
size: once
D: .
V: TRBV11-3
DNA: TGTGCCAGCTCGAAACTGGGTTCTGACATTCAGTACTTC
CDR3: CASSKLGSDIQYF

J: TRBJ2-7
size: .
D: TRBD1
V: TRBV7-2
DNA: TGTGCCAGCAGGGGGTACAGGGGAGACGAGCAGTACTTC
CDR3: CASRGYRGDEQYF

J: TRBJ2-6
size: .
D: TRBD2
V: TRBV28
DNA: TGTGCCAGCAGTTTTCCGGGACGGGGGGGTCCGTCTGGGGCCAACGTCCTGACTTTC
CDR3: CASSFPGRGGPSGANVLTF

J: TRBJ2-3
size: .
D: TRBD2
V: TRBV7-9
DNA: TGTGCCAGCAGTCCGCTAGCGGGAGGAACAGATACGCAGTATTTT
CDR3: CASSPLAGGTDTQYF

J: TRBJ2-1
size: .
D: TRBD2
V: TRBV7-3
DNA: TGTGCCAGCAGCCTCTGGACTAGCGGGGTCAATGAGCAGTTCTTC
CDR3: CASSLWTSGVNEQFF

J: TRBJ1-5
size: .
D: TRBD1
V: TRBV19
DNA: TGTGCCAGTAGGGCCGCCAAACAGGGGCGCGGTCAGCCCCAGCATTTT
CDR3: CASRAAKQGRGQPQHF

J: TRBJ2-7
size: .
D: TRBD1
V: TRBV5-1
DNA: TGCGCCAGCAGCTTGGTTACAGGGGGCCTTCAGGAGCAGTACTTC
CDR3: CASSLVTGGLQEQYF

J: TRBJ2-6
size: .
D: .
V: TRBV5-1
DNA: TGCGCCAGCAGCTGGGCCGCCACTTCACCCGATTCCGGGGCCAACGTCCTGACTTTC
CDR3: CASSWAATSPDSGANVLTF

J: TRBJ2-1
size: .
D: TRBD2
V: TRBV7-3
DNA: TGTGCCAGCAGCTTAGTAGCGGGAGGGCCTATGACCTACAATGAGCAGTTCTTC
CDR3: CASSLVAGGPMTYNEQFF

J: TRBJ2-5
size: .
D: .
V: TRBV5-6
DNA: TGTGCCAGCAGCATCCGACAGCTAGGGGAGACCCAGTACTTC
CDR3: CASSIRQLGETQYF

J: TRBJ1-2
size: .
D: TRBD1
V: TRBV9
DNA: TGTGCCAGCAGCGTTGCCCCGGGACAGCCCGAAAAGAGGACTATCTATGGCTACACCTTC
CDR3: CASSVAPGQPEKRTIYGYTF

J: TRBJ2-7
size: .
D: .
V: TRBV11-3
DNA: TGTGCCAGCAGCTTAGGAGACAGTCACCAGCAGTACTTC
CDR3: CASSLGDSHQQYF

J: TRBJ2-5
size: .
D: TRBD1
V: TRBV6-1
DNA: TGTGCCAGCATAGTACAGGGGGCTTCCCGGGAGCAGTACTTC
CDR3: CASIVQGASREQYF

J: TRBJ1-1
size: .
D: .
V: TRBV19
DNA: TGTGCCAGTAGTATAGCGGTCCCCAGGGGCTTTATCAAGAACACTGAAGCTTTCTTT
CDR3: CASSIAVPRGFIKNTEAFF

J: TRBJ2-5
size: once
D: TRBD2
V: TRBV7-8
DNA: TGTGCCAGCAGCTTAGCGCGGCTAGCGGGAGGGTTAGAGACCCAGTACTTC
CDR3: CASSLARLAGGLETQYF

J: TRBJ1-5
size: .
D: .
V: TRBV10-2
DNA: TGCGCCAGCAGGGAAGGGGGGTACGGGCCCCAGCATTTT
CDR3: CASREGGYGPQHF

J: TRBJ2-7
size: .
D: .
V: TRBV27
DNA: TGTGCCAGCAGCCCCCGGTTCGGGGGCCACTCCTACGAGCAGTACTTC
CDR3: CASSPRFGGHSYEQYF

J: TRBJ2-2
size: .
D: TRBD2
V: TRBV5-5
DNA: TGTGCCAGCAGCTACTTAGCGGGATACACCGGGGAGCTGTTTTTT
CDR3: CASSYLAGYTGELFF

J: TRBJ2-1
size: .
D: .
V: TRBV29-1
DNA: TGCAGCGTTGAGGCACCGGGCTATGAGCAGTTCTTC
CDR3: CSVEAPGYEQFF

J: TRBJ1-1
size: .
D: .
V: TRBV10-3
DNA: TGTGCCACGGGGACGGGAGTAAACACTGAAGCTTTCTTT
CDR3: CATGTGVNTEAFF

J: TRBJ2-1
size: .
D: .
V: TRBV5-1
DNA: TGCGCCAGCAACCTTGGGGGGAACAATGAGCAGTTCTTC
CDR3: CASNLGGNNEQFF

J: TRBJ1-6
size: .
D: TRBD1
V: TRBV6-5
DNA: TGTGCCAGCAGTTACGGGGACAGGGGTAATTCACCCCTCCACTTT
CDR3: CASSYGDRGNSPLHF

J: TRBJ2-7
size: .
D: TRBD2
V: TRBV6-1
DNA: TGTGCCAGCAGTGAATATGGCGGGAGGGCCTACGAGCAGTACTTC
CDR3: CASSEYGGRAYEQYF

J: TRBJ2-3
size: .
D: .
V: TRBV11-1
DNA: TGTGCCAGCAGAAGGATAGCCGGGGCGGCAGATACGCAGTATTTT
CDR3: CASRRIAGAADTQYF

J: TRBJ2-4
size: .
D: TRBD1
V: TRBV7-3
DNA: TGTGCCAGCAGCTCGGGACAGTCGGACATTCAGTACTTC
CDR3: CASSSGQSDIQYF

J: TRBJ1-2
size: .
D: .
V: TRBV6-1
DNA: TGTGCCAGCAGTAGGACCGGACTTCTCTATGGCTACACCTTC
CDR3: CASSRTGLLYGYTF

J: TRBJ2-7
size: .
D: .
V: TRBV30
DNA: TGTGCCTGGAGTGTAGGTACAGGGAGCTACGAGCAGTACTTC
CDR3: CAWSVGTGSYEQYF

J: TRBJ2-3
size: .
D: TRBD2
V: TRBV11-1
DNA: TGTGCCAGCAGCCATGGGTGGCTAGCGGGACCAGACACAGATACGCAGTATTTT
CDR3: CASSHGWLAGPDTDTQYF

J: TRBJ1-1
size: .
D: .
V: TRBV7-6
DNA: TGTGCCAGCAGCTCCGCCCCGACGAGGTGGGACACTGAAGCTTTCTTT
CDR3: CASSSAPTRWDTEAFF

J: TRBJ1-2
size: .
D: .
V: TRBV18
DNA: TGTGCCAGCTCACCTGAAGTAGGGGTCCTTGCAGGTAGGAACTATGGCTACACCTTC
CDR3: CASSPEVGVLAGRNYGYTF

J: TRBJ2-7
size: .
D: TRBD1
V: TRBV23-1
DNA: TGCGCCAGCATCAGGACAGGGCAGGTTTCCTACGAGCAGTACTTC
CDR3: CASIRTGQVSYEQYF

J: TRBJ2-2
size: .
D: .
V: TRBV7-3
DNA: TGTGCCAGCAGTTCTCGAGGCGGTAACACCGGGGAGCTGTTTTTT
CDR3: CASSSRGGNTGELFF

J: TRBJ2-1
size: .
D: TRBD2
V: TRBV11-3
DNA: TGTGCCAGCTCCTTAGCGGGAGGCGCGGAGCAGTTCTTC
CDR3: CASSLAGGAEQFF

J: TRBJ2-7
size: .
D: .
V: TRBV5-1
DNA: TGCGCCAGCAGCTTGGAGGCAGGTTCGCGCGAGCAGTACTTC
CDR3: CASSLEAGSREQYF

J: TRBJ2-1
size: once
D: .
V: TRBV2
DNA: TGTGCCAGCATTTCGGGGCCGAGGGGCAATGAGCAGTTCTTC
CDR3: CASISGPRGNEQFF

J: TRBJ2-2
size: .
D: TRBD2
V: TRBV30
DNA: TGTGCCTGGAAAGCGGGAGGGCACACCGGGGAGCTGTTTTTT
CDR3: CAWKAGGHTGELFF

J: TRBJ1-3
size: .
D: .
V: TRBV14
DNA: TGTGCCAGCAGCCAAGGGGGGCGCTCTGGAAACACCATATATTTT
CDR3: CASSQGGRSGNTIYF

J: TRBJ2-7
size: .
D: TRBD1
V: TRBV18
DNA: TGTGCCAGCTCAGCAACGACAGGGTCCACCTACGAGCAGTACTTC
CDR3: CASSATTGSTYEQYF

J: TRBJ2-3
size: .
D: .
V: TRBV19
DNA: TGTGCCAGTACCGCGACAGGACGGCGGAACACAGATACGCAGTATTTT
CDR3: CASTATGRRNTDTQYF

J: TRBJ2-3
size: .
D: .
V: TRBV18
DNA: TGTGCCAGCTCACCACCAGGGGCCCGTGATACGCAGTATTTT
CDR3: CASSPPGARDTQYF

J: TRBJ2-1
size: .
D: .
V: TRBV7-9
DNA: TGTGCCAGCAGCTTACGGGTGGGCGGAGTTATCGATGAGCAGTTCTTC
CDR3: CASSLRVGGVIDEQFF

J: TRBJ2-7
size: .
D: .
V: TRBV28
DNA: TGTGCCAGCAGTTTTATCGGTAGCGCCTCCTACGAGCAGTACTTC
CDR3: CASSFIGSASYEQYF

J: TRBJ1-3
size: .
D: .
V: TRBV2
DNA: TGTGCCAGCAGTGAATTGGATATCGCTGGTAACACCATATATTTT
CDR3: CASSELDIAGNTIYF

J: TRBJ1-6
size: .
D: .
V: TRBV30
DNA: TGTGCCTGGCAAGTGGGGGCTGATTCACCCCTCCACTTT
CDR3: CAWQVGADSPLHF

J: TRBJ2-2
size: .
D: .
V: TRBV28
DNA: TGTGCCAGCAGTTTCCTTTATTCCGGGGAGCTGTTTTTT
CDR3: CASSFLYSGELFF

J: TRBJ2-7
size: once
D: .
V: TRBV2
DNA: TGTGCCAGCAGGTTGGCAGCCAACTCCTACGAGCAGTACTTC
CDR3: CASRLAANSYEQYF

J: TRBJ1-1
size: .
D: .
V: TRBV7-9
DNA: TGTGCCAGCAGCTTAGGGAACAGAGAAAACACTGAAGCTTTCTTT
CDR3: CASSLGNRENTEAFF